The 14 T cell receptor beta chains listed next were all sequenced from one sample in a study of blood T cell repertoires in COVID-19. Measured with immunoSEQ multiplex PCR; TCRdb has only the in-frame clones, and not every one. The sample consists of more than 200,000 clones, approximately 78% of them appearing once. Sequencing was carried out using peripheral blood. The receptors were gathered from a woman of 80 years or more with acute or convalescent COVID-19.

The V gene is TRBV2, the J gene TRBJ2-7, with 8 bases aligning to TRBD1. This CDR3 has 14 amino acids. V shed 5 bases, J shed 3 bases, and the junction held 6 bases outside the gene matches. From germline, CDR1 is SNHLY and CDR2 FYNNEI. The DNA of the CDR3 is TGTGCCAGCAGTCTTCAGGGGGCTTTCTACGAGCAGTACTTC. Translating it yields CASSLQGAFYEQYF.

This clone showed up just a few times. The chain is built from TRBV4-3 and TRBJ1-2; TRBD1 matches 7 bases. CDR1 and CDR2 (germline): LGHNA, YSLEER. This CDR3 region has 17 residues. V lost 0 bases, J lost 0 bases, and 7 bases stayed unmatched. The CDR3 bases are TGCGCCAGCAGCCAAGATATGGCGGGACAGCCTAACTATGGCTACACCTTC. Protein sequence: CASSQDMAGQPNYGYTF.

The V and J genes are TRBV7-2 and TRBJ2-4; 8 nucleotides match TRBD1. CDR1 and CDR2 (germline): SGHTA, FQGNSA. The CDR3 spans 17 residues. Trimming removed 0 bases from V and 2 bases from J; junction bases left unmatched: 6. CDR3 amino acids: CASSLAGQGISKNIQYF. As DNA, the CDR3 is TGTGCCAGCAGCTTAGCCGGACAGGGAATATCCAAAAACATTCAGTACTTC.

For the CDR3, the DNA is TGTGCCAGCAGCTTATTCCGCGATTCTGGAAACACCATATATTTT. This gives the protein CASSLFRDSGNTIYF. The rearrangement uses TRBV13 and TRBJ1-3; D remains ambiguous. CDR1 is PRHDT and CDR2 is FYEKMQ in the germline V gene (reference sequence). This CDR3 contains 15 residues. V lost 2 bases, J lost 1 base, and 9 bases lay in between.

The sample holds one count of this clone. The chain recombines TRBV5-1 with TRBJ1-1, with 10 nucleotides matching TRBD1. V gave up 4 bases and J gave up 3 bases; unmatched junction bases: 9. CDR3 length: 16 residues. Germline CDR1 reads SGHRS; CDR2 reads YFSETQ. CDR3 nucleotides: TGCGCCAGCAGCACCTCGACAGGGGGCGAGGACACTGAAGCTTTCTTT. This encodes CASSTSTGGEDTEAFF.

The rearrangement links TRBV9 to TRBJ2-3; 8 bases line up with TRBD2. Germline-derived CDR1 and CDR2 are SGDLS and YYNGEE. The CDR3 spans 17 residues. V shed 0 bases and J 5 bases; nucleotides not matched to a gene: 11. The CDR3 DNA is TGTGCCAGCAGCGTAGGGTCGGGAGGGCCTATTCAAGATACGCAGTATTTT. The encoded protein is CASSVGSGGPIQDTQYF.

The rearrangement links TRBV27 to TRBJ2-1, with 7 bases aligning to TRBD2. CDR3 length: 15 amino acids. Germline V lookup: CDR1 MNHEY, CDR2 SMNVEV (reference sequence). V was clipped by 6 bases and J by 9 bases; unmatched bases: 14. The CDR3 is CASRAAWEGQGEQFF. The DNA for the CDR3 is TGTGCCAGCAGGGCCGCGTGGGAGGGCCAAGGTGAGCAGTTCTTC.

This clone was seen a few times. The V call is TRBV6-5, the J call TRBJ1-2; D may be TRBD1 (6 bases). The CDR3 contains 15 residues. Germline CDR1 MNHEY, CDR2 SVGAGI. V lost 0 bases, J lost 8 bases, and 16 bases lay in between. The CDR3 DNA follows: TGTGCCAGCAGTTACTCGATTAACAGGGATGACGGCTACACCTTC. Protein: CASSYSINRDDGYTF.

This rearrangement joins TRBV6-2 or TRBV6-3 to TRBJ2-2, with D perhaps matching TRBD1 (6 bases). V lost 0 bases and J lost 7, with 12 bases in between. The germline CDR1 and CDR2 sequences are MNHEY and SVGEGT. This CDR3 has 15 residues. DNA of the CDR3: TGTGCCAGCAGTTACTCGTCAGGGGTCAGCGGGGAGCTGTTTTTT. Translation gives CASSYSSGVSGELFF.

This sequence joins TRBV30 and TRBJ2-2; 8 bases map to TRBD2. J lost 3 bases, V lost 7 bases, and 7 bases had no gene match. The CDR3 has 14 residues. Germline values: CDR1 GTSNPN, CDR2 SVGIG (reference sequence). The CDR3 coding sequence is TGTGCCTCCGGGGGGGTAGGGGACACCGGGGAGCTGTTTTTT. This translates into CASGGVGDTGELFF.

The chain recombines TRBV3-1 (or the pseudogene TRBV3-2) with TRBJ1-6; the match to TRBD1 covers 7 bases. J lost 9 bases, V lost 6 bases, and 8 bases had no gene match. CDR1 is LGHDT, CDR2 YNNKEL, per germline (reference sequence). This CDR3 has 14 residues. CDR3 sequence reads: CASREQGRSSPLHF. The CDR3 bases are TGTGCCAGCAGGGAACAGGGGAGAAGTTCACCCCTCCACTTT.

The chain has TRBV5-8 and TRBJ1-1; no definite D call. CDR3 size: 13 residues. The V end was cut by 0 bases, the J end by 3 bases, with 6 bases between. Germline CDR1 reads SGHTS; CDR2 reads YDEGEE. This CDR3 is CASSLESDTEAFF. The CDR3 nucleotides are TGTGCCAGCAGCTTGGAAAGCGACACTGAAGCTTTCTTT.

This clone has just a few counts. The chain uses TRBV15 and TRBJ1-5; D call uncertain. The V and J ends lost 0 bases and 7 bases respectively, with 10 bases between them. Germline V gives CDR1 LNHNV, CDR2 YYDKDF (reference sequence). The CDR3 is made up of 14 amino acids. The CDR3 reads CATSRDSGRQPQHF. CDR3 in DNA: TGTGCCACCAGCAGAGATAGTGGGAGACAGCCCCAGCATTTT.

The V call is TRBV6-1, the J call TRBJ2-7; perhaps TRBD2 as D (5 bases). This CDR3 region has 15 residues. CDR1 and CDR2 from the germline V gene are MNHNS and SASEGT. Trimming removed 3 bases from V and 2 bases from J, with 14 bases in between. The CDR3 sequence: CASSELIGSAYEQYF. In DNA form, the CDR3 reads TGTGCCAGCAGTGAGCTCATAGGGAGTGCCTACGAGCAGTACTTC.